This is a list of T cell receptor beta chains from one sample in a study of high-grade serous ovarian cancer treatment subgroups. The table came from immunoSEQ multiplex PCR; TCRdb's copy has only in-frame clones and leaves some out. The repertoire holds over 1,000 clones, with just under 75% as singletons. Sequenced material: tumor tissue. These receptors were collected from a human donor with high-grade serous ovarian cancer. Both conserved end residues are part of each CDR3. D genes are given only for firm matches. Part of the rows lack a size; the others show once, few, many or a class for expanded clones.

V gene	clone size	D gene	J gene	CDR3 DNA	CDR3 protein
TRBV20-1	large	-	TRBJ1-2	TGCAGCCCTGACGATCAGGGCTACACCTTC	CSPDDQGYTF
TRBV7-8	-	TRBD2	TRBJ2-2	TGTGCCAGCAGCCCCCAGATCGGGGGGGGCCTGCTGTTTTTT	CASSPQIGGGLLFF
TRBV7-2	-	-	TRBJ1-2	TGTGCCAGCAGCTCCCGGGAAGGGCCCAACTATGGCTACACCTTC	CASSSREGPNYGYTF
TRBV14	few	-	TRBJ1-1	TGTGCCAGCAACCAACCCCGGGAGCTAGTCCCTGAAGCTTTCTTT	CASNQPRELVPEAFF
TRBV27	once	-	TRBJ2-5	TGTGCCAGCAGCCACGGCGCCCCGGAGACCCAGTACTTC	CASSHGAPETQYF
TRBV30	-	-	TRBJ2-7	TGTGCCTGGAGGGGGGGACCCCCGGGCGAGCAGTACTTC	CAWRGGPPGEQYF
TRBV30	-	TRBD1	TRBJ1-2	TGTGCCTGGAGTCAACAGGGGTTCTATGGCTACACCTTC	CAWSQQGFYGYTF
TRBV19	few	-	TRBJ1-2	TGTGCCAGTAGTACGAACCCACTGACAGGTGGCTACACCTTC	CASSTNPLTGGYTF
TRBV12-5	-	-	TRBJ2-7	TGTGCTAGTGCCCCCCCGGACGGCTACGAGCAGTACTTC	CASAPPDGYEQYF
TRBV10-2	-	-	TRBJ1-1	TGCGCCAGCAGTGACGTTGCAGGGGTCCCTGAAGCTTTCTTT	CASSDVAGVPEAFF
TRBV9	-	TRBD1	TRBJ2-7	TGTGCCAGCAGCGAGGGACAGGCAGACTACGAGCAGTACTTC	CASSEGQADYEQYF
TRBV5-1	few	TRBD1	TRBJ2-7	TGCGCCAGCAGCTGGGGGACAGGGGCCTACGAGCAGTACTTC	CASSWGTGAYEQYF
TRBV18	-	TRBD1	TRBJ1-4	TGTGCCAGCTCACTGTACCCGGGACAGGGGAACGGAAAACTGTTTTTT	CASSLYPGQGNGKLFF
TRBV27	-	-	TRBJ2-2	TGTGCCAGCAGCTCGGCAGGAAAGGTTCGGGAGCTGTTTTTT	CASSSAGKVRELFF
TRBV27	few	-	TRBJ2-3	TGTGCCAGCTCCCCATTAATATCGGGGGACATCGCCACAGATACGCAGTATTTT	CASSPLISGDIATDTQYF
TRBV5-1	-	-	TRBJ1-2	TGCGCCAGCAGCTTGGTACCAGGGAGTAACTATGGCTACACCTTC	CASSLVPGSNYGYTF
TRBV20-1	-	-	TRBJ1-1	TGCAGTGCTAGAAGGGGAAATGAAGCTTTCTTT	CSARRGNEAFF
TRBV29-1	-	TRBD1	TRBJ1-4	TGCAGCGTTGCCAGGGGGCGCGGTAATGAAAAACTGTTTTTT	CSVARGRGNEKLFF
TRBV5-8	-	TRBD1	TRBJ1-1	TGTGCCAGCAGCCATCCGGGACAGGAGTCGAACACTGAAGCTTTCTTT	CASSHPGQESNTEAFF
TRBV9	once	-	TRBJ2-4	TGTGCCAGCAGCGTAGAGGGGCTGATGGAAAACATTCAGTACTTC	CASSVEGLMENIQYF
TRBV18	-	-	TRBJ2-3	TGTGCCAGCTCACCACCAAGCACAGATACGCAGTATTTT	CASSPPSTDTQYF
TRBV29-1	-	TRBD1	TRBJ1-2	TGCAGCGTTGAACCTGGGACAGGGAGCGGCTACACCTTC	CSVEPGTGSGYTF
TRBV10-3	-	-	TRBJ1-5	TGTGCCATCAGTGAGAACAATCAGCCCCAGCATTTT	CAISENNQPQHF
TRBV7-2	-	TRBD1	TRBJ1-2	TGTGCCAGCAGCTTAGCGGGACAGGGGGTCTATGGCTACACCTTC	CASSLAGQGVYGYTF
TRBV7-8	-	TRBD2	TRBJ2-1	TGTGCCAGCAGCTTAGAGAAAACTAGACTAGCGGGGGGGCGGGTAAATGAGCAGTTCTTC	CASSLEKTRLAGGRVNEQFF
TRBV19	few	-	TRBJ1-1	TGTGCCAGTAGTTCCGGGCCCAACACTGAAGCTTTCTTT	CASSSGPNTEAFF
TRBV2	-	TRBD1	TRBJ2-3	TGTGCCAGCATGAAGACAGGGCACACAGATACGCAGTATTTT	CASMKTGHTDTQYF
TRBV20-1	-	-	TRBJ2-1	TGCAGTGCCATCCTATACAATGAGCAGTTCTTC	CSAILYNEQFF
TRBV30	-	-	TRBJ1-1	TGTGCCTGGAGCCTAGACATGGAAGCTTTCTTT	CAWSLDMEAFF
TRBV12-5	-	TRBD1	TRBJ2-7	TGTGCTAGTGGCTTCACCGGGACAGGGGCCTACGAGCAGTACTTC	CASGFTGTGAYEQYF
TRBV4-3	-	-	TRBJ1-3	TGCGCCAGCTCGGTCGCCTCGAGCTCTGGAAACACCATATATTTT	CASSVASSSGNTIYF
TRBV4-1	-	-	TRBJ1-2	TGCGCCAGCAGCCAAGAAAGACCCGGACTTCCTAACTATGGCTACACCTTC	CASSQERPGLPNYGYTF
TRBV5-1	-	-	TRBJ2-2	TGCGCCAGCAGCTTGAATTCCGGGGGTATGCACACCGGGGAGCTGTTTTTT	CASSLNSGGMHTGELFF
TRBV6-6	few	-	TRBJ1-1	TGTGCCAGCAGTCCCCAGAGAAACACTGAAGCTTTCTTT	CASSPQRNTEAFF
TRBV6-1	-	-	TRBJ1-2	TGTGCCAGCAGTGAAAAGGTTCGTGGGGATGGCTACACCTTC	CASSEKVRGDGYTF
TRBV5-1	-	-	TRBJ1-1	TGCGCCAGCAGCTTGTATGGGGTGGGCAGGAGTAACACTGAAGCTTTCTTT	CASSLYGVGRSNTEAFF
TRBV19	-	TRBD1	TRBJ1-1	TGTGCCAGTAGTCCCAGGACAGGCAGTGAAGCTTTCTTT	CASSPRTGSEAFF
TRBV28	-	-	TRBJ2-7	TGTGCCAGCTCTCGACCCGGCCTCCGCTACGAGCAGTACTTC	CASSRPGLRYEQYF
TRBV13	-	-	TRBJ1-1	TGTGCCAGCAGCTTAGAATCAGGGTTCACTGAAGCTTTCTTT	CASSLESGFTEAFF
TRBV11-2	-	-	TRBJ1-2	TGTGCCAGCAGCTTAAGGGGCAGCATCTATGGCTACACCTTC	CASSLRGSIYGYTF
TRBV6-5	-	-	TRBJ1-1	TGTGCCAGCAGTCCCCAGAGAAACACTGAAGCTTTCTTT	CASSPQRNTEAFF